This TCR beta chain was identified in a study of blood T cells in healthy people across ages. As for the study in general: With template switching, about one barcoded beta molecule was captured per two T cells. Notes on the study in general: Lack of knowledge of donor CMV status possibly confounded expanded clonotype changes. Across the age range, TCR beta diversity per million T cells fell in a roughly linear way.

This clonotype was recorded many times. What it recognizes is unknown. CDR3 length equals 14 residues. Germline CDR1 reads SEHNR; CDR2 reads FQNEAQ (reference sequence). Trimming shortened V by 5 bases and J by 5 bases, and 15 bases separated the two germline ends. In each sample, at least 6 million PBMCs were isolated. A sample-barcoded 5' primer and a J-beta primer mix were used in a second PCR of roughly 6 to 11 cycles. TCRdb called the 5' RACE reads again in MiXCR, with one record for every CDR3 protein. The table lists 850,000 or so distinct CDR3 sequences, 29% of them singletons. What was sequenced was blood. The rearrangement links TRBV7-9 to TRBJ2-5, with unresolved D. The TCR sequence derives from a woman of 80 years or more in good health. CDR3 bases: TGTGCCAGCAGCCTTAGTATGGGTTTTGAGACCCAGTACTTC. The encoded protein is CASSLSMGFETQYF.